This T cell receptor (beta chain) was sequenced for a study of shared clonotypes between healthy human individuals. Study-wide results and caveats: Relative to memory subsets, naive subsets generally showed larger estimated richness. Incomplete sequencing of sorted subsets was indicated by rarefaction despite large depth.

On this clone itself: The antigen remains unidentified.

Germline V gene data show CDR1 as SGHAT and CDR2 as FQNNGV. The V and J ends lost 7 bases and 9 bases, in that order; junction bases with no gene match: 15. The CDR3 consists of 15 residues. Repertoires were generated with immunoSEQ multiplex PCR, while TCRdb's copy carries only in-frame clones and drops some. The sample has about 2 million clones, 95% seen once. The sequence came from a man aged 18 to 29 in good health. The sample taken for sequencing was naive CD4+ T cells sorted from blood. The subset was: CD45RA+ positively selected. The J gene is TRBJ2-1, the V gene TRBV11-2; TRBD1 aligns across 7 bases. The CDR3 DNA is TGTGCCAGCACCCTTACGACAGGGCTTTGGGTTGAGCAGTTCTTC. It codes for CASTLTTGLWVEQFF.